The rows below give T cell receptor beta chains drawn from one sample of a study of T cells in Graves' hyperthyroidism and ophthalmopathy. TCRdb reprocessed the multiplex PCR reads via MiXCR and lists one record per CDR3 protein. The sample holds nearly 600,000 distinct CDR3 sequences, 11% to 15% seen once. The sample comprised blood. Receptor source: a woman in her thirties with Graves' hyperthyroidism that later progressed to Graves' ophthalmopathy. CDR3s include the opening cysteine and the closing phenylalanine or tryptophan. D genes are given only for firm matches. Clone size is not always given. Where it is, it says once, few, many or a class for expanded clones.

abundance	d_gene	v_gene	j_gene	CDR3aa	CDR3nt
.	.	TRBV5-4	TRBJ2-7	CASSPGPGSHEQYF	TGTGCCAGCAGCCCCGGACCGGGGAGCCACGAGCAGTACTTC
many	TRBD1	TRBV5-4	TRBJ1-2	CASSWDRSNYGYTF	TGTGCCAGCAGCTGGGACAGATCTAACTATGGCTACACCTTC
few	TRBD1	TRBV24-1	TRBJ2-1	CATSDPASTGAYNEQFF	TGTGCCACCAGTGATCCCGCCTCGACAGGGGCGTACAATGAGCAGTTCTTC
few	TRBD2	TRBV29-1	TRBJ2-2	CSVDIAGGLGELFF	TGCAGCGTTGACATAGCGGGAGGGCTCGGGGAGCTGTTTTTT
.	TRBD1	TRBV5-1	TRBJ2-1	CASSLNGQGANEQFF	TGCGCCAGCAGCTTGAACGGACAGGGGGCTAATGAGCAGTTCTTC
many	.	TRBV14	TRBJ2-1	CASSQVSANEQFF	TGTGCCAGCAGCCAAGTAAGCGCTAATGAGCAGTTCTTC
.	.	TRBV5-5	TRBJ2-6	CASSLSRVPGANVLTF	TGTGCCAGCAGCTTGAGTAGGGTTCCTGGGGCCAACGTCCTGACTTTC
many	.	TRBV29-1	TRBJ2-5	CSVERQGQETQYF	TGCAGCGTTGAGAGGCAGGGTCAAGAGACCCAGTACTTC
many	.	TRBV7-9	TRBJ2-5	CASNGLQTPNQETQYF	TGTGCCAGCAACGGACTTCAAACACCCAACCAAGAGACCCAGTACTTC
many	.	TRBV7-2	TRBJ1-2	CASSFSSNYGYTF	TGTGCCAGCAGCTTTTCATCTAACTATGGCTACACCTTC
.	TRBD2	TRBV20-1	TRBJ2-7	CSAKGLADPYEQYF	TGCAGTGCTAAGGGACTAGCGGACCCCTACGAGCAGTACTTC
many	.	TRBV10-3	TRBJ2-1	CAISESFLSSYNEQFF	TGTGCCATCAGTGAGTCGTTCCTCAGCTCCTACAATGAGCAGTTCTTC
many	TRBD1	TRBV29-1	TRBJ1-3	CSVVPGTGGSGNTIYF	TGCAGCGTGGTCCCCGGGACAGGGGGCAGTGGAAACACCATATATTTT
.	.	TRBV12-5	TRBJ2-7	CASGPPRGVYEQYF	TGTGCTAGTGGACCGCCCAGGGGAGTCTACGAGCAGTACTTC
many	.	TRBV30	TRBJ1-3	CAWSAGGAGNTIYF	TGTGCCTGGAGCGCCGGGGGGGCTGGAAACACCATATATTTT
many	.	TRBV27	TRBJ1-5	CASSFAGRNQPQHF	TGTGCCAGCAGTTTTGCAGGGAGGAATCAGCCCCAGCATTTT
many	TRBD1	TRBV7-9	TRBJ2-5	CASSQTGTETQYF	TGTGCCAGCAGCCAGACAGGGACGGAGACCCAGTACTTC
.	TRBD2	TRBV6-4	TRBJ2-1	CASSDYAGEAYEQFF	TGTGCCAGCAGTGACTACGCGGGAGAGGCCTATGAGCAGTTCTTC
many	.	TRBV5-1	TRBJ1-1	CASSTTPGTSRAFF	TGCGCCAGCAGCACTACACCGGGGACCTCTAGAGCTTTCTTT
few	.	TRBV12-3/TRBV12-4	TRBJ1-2	CASSAQGLGYGYTF	TGTGCCAGCAGCGCGCAGGGTTTAGGATATGGCTACACCTTC
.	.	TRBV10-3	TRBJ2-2	CAISAAGREPTGELFF	TGTGCCATCAGCGCAGCCGGTAGGGAACCGACCGGGGAGCTGTTTTTT
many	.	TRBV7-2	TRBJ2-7	CASSLTQGRGEQYF	TGTGCCAGCAGCTTAACCCAGGGTAGGGGCGAGCAGTACTTC
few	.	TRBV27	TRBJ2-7	CASSPRYSYEQYF	TGTGCCAGCAGTCCTAGGTACTCCTACGAGCAGTACTTC
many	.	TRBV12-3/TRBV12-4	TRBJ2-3	CASSFTGTTTGRDTQYF	TGTGCCAGCAGTTTCACAGGGACGACGACGGGGAGAGATACGCAGTATTTT
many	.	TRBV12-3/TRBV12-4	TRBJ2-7	CASSHTDYQYEQYF	TGTGCCAGCAGTCATACGGACTACCAATACGAGCAGTACTTC
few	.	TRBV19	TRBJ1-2	CASSMVGWVKYGYTF	TGTGCCAGTAGTATGGTGGGTTGGGTAAAATATGGCTACACCTTC
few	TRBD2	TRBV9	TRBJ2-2	CASSKIAGENTGELFF	TGTGCCAGCAGCAAAATAGCGGGAGAGAACACCGGGGAGCTGTTTTTT
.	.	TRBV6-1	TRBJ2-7	CASRETASSYEQYF	TGTGCCAGCAGGGAAACGGCGAGCTCCTACGAGCAGTACTTC
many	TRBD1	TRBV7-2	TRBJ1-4	CASSSRDRGIEKLFF	TGTGCCAGCAGCAGCCGGGACAGGGGTATAGAAAAACTGTTTTTT
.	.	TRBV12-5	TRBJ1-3	CASGLDSISGNTIYF	TGTGCTAGTGGTTTGGACAGTATCTCTGGAAACACCATATATTTT
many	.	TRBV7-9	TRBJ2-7	CASTGTQYLGGSYEQYF	TGTGCCAGCACCGGGACACAGTACCTGGGGGGCTCCTACGAGCAGTACTTC
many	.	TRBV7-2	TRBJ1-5	CASSLHGGGTQPQHF	TGTGCCAGCAGCCTACACGGGGGGGGAACTCAGCCCCAGCATTTT
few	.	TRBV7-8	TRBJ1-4	CASSSILTTALGATNEKLFF	TGTGCCAGCAGCTCCATCCTGACTACTGCCTTAGGGGCAACTAATGAAAAACTGTTTTTT
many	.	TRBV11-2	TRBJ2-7	CASSSSSVGYEQYF	TGTGCCAGCAGCTCTAGTTCAGTGGGTTACGAGCAGTACTTC
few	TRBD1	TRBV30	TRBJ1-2	CAWSGGQGLRYGYTF	TGTGCCTGGAGTGGGGGACAGGGGCTGCGGTATGGCTACACCTTC
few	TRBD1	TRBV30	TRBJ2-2	CAWRRTGSTGELFF	TGTGCCTGGCGCCGGACAGGGTCCACCGGGGAGCTGTTTTTT
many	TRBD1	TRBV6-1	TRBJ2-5	CASSRTGGLETQYF	TGTGCCAGCAGTCGGACAGGGGGCCTAGAGACCCAGTACTTC
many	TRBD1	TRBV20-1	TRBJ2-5	CSAPGQVSVSETQYF	TGCAGTGCTCCCGGACAGGTCAGCGTATCAGAGACCCAGTACTTC
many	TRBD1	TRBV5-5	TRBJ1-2	CASSEKRGGGDYGYTF	TGTGCCAGCAGCGAAAAAAGGGGAGGGGGCGACTATGGCTACACCTTC
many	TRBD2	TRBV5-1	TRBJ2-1	CASSLAGLAGGTNEQFF	TGCGCCAGCAGCTTGGCTGGACTAGCGGGAGGGACCAATGAGCAGTTCTTC
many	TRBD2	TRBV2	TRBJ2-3	CASGGVLSSTDTQYF	TGTGCCAGCGGGGGGGTCCTCTCTAGCACAGATACGCAGTATTTT
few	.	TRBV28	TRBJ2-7	CASSLADPRRGQYF	TGTGCCAGCAGTTTAGCGGACCCGAGGCGGGGGCAGTACTTC
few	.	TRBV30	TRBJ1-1	CAWSPTELESKAFF	TGTGCCTGGAGCCCCACCGAGTTGGAAAGCAAAGCTTTCTTT
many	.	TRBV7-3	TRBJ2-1	CASSSRGINEQFF	TGTGCCAGCAGCTCCCGGGGTATCAATGAGCAGTTCTTC
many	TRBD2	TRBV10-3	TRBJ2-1	CAISDPNAGREGHNEQFF	TGTGCCATCAGTGATCCGAACGCGGGGCGGGAGGGCCACAATGAGCAGTTCTTC
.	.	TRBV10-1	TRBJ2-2	CASSESRTALWAGELFF	TGCGCCAGCAGTGAGTCAAGGACAGCCCTCTGGGCCGGGGAGCTGTTTTTT
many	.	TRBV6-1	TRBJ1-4	CASSEEGVGEKLFF	TGTGCCAGCAGTGAGGAGGGGGTTGGTGAAAAACTGTTTTTT
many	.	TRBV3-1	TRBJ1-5	CASSQEGQGHQPQHF	TGTGCCAGCAGCCAAGAAGGGCAGGGTCATCAGCCCCAGCATTTT
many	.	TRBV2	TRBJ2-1	CASSEGQSSYNEQFF	TGTGCCAGCAGTGAAGGACAGAGCTCCTACAATGAGCAGTTCTTC
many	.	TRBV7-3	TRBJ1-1	CASSLMPRNTEAFF	TGTGCCAGCAGCTTAATGCCCCGGAACACTGAAGCTTTCTTT
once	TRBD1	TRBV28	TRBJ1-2	CASSWTGFDGYTF	TGTGCCAGCAGTTGGACAGGGTTTGATGGCTACACCTTC
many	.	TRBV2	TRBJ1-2	CASVIRGAYGYTF	TGTGCCAGCGTGATAAGAGGGGCATATGGCTACACCTTC
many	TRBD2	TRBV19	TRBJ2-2	CASRVTSARGELFF	TGTGCCAGTAGAGTGACTAGCGCACGCGGGGAGCTGTTTTTT
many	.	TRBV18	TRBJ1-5	CASSPAVDHRASNQPQHF	TGTGCCAGCTCACCCGCGGTCGATCACAGGGCCTCCAATCAGCCCCAGCATTTT
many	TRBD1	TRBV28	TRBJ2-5	CASRLGQHQETQYF	TGTGCCAGCAGGCTGGGACAGCACCAAGAGACCCAGTACTTC
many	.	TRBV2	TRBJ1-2	CASSQGYGGYGYTF	TGTGCCAGCAGCCAGGGGTACGGAGGCTATGGCTACACCTTC
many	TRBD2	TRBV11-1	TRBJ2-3	CASSAPGLAGDADTQYF	TGTGCCAGCAGCGCCCCGGGACTAGCGGGAGACGCAGATACGCAGTATTTT
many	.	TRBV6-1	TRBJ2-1	CASGYFGTEEQFF	TGTGCCAGCGGGTATTTTGGGACGGAGGAGCAGTTCTTC